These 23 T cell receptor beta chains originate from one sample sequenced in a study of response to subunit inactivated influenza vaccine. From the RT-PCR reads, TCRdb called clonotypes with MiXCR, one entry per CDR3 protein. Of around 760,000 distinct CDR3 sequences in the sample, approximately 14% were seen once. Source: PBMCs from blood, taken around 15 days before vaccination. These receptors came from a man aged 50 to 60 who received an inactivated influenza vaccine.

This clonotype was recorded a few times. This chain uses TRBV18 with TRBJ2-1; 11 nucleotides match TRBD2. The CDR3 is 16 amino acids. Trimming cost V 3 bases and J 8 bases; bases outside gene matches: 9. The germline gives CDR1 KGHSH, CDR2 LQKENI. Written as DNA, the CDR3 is TGTGCCAGCTCACCCTTTAGCGGGAGGGCCTTAGATGAGCAGTTCTTC. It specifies CASSPFSGRALDEQFF.

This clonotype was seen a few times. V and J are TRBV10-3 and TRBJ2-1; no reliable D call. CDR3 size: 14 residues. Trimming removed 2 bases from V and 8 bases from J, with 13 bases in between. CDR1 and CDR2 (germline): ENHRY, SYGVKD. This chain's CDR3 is CAISEIVSRDEQFF. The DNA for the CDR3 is TGTGCCATCAGTGAGATTGTTAGCCGGGATGAGCAGTTCTTC.

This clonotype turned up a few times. The CDR3 DNA reads TGCGCCAGCAGCTTGATGGGACGCCAAGAGACCCAGTACTTC. Its protein is CASSLMGRQETQYF. The rearrangement links TRBV5-1 to TRBJ2-5; either TRBD1 or TRBD2 may fit D (5 bases each). The CDR3 has 14 residues. V was cut by 1 base and J by 1 base, with 8 bases left in between. The germline V gene has CDR1 SGHRS and CDR2 YFSETQ.

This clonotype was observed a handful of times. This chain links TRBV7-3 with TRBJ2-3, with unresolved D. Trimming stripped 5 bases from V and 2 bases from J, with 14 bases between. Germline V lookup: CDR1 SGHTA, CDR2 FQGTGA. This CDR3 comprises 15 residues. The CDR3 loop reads CASSPSSVPTDTQYF. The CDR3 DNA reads TGTGCCAGCAGCCCCAGTTCCGTCCCCACAGATACGCAGTATTTT. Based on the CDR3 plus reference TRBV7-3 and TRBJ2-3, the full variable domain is GAGVSQTPSNKVTEKGKYVELRCDPISGHTALYWYRQSLGQGPEFLIYFQGTGAADDSGLPNDRFFAVRPEGSVSTLKIQRTERGDSAVYLCASSPSSVPTDTQYFGPGTRLTVL.

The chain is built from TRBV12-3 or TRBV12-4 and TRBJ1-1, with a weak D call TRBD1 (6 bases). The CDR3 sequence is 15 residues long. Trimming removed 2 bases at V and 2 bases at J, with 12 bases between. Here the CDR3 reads CASSLRQDPNTEAFF. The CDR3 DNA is TGTGCCAGCAGTTTAAGACAGGACCCTAACACTGAAGCTTTCTTT.

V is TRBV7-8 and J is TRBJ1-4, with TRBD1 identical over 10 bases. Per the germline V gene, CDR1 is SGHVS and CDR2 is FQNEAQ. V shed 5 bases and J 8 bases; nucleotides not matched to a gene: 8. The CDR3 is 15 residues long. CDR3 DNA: TGTGCCAGCAGCGGGCGACAGGGGGCCGTCGAAAAACTGTTTTTT. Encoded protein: CASSGRQGAVEKLFF. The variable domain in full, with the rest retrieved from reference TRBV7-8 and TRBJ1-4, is GAGVSQSPRYKVAKRGQDVALRCDPISGHVSLFWYQQALGQGPEFLTYFQNEAQLDKSGLPSDRFFAERPEGSVSTLKIQRTQQEDSAVYLCASSGRQGAVEKLFFGSGTQLSVL.

CDR3 sequence reads: CASHDLLNYGYTF. CDR3 coding DNA: TGTGCCAGCCACGACCTACTAAACTATGGCTACACCTTC. The chain has TRBV28 and TRBJ1-2; D gene ambiguous. V lost 8 bases, J lost 2 bases, and 12 bases lay in between. CDR3 size: 13 residues. Germline-derived CDR1 and CDR2 are MDHEN and SYDVKM.

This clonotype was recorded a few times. CDR3 amino acids: CSAKFTGTRRETQYF. Here the CDR3 DNA reads TGCAGTGCAAAATTTACCGGGACTAGGCGTGAGACCCAGTACTTC. The V and J genes are TRBV20-1 and TRBJ2-5; TRBD2 matches at 8 bases. From germline, CDR1 is DFQATT and CDR2 SNEGSKA (reference sequence). V trimming: 6 bases; J trimming: 5 bases; junction bases outside the gene matches: 14. CDR3 length equals 15 residues.

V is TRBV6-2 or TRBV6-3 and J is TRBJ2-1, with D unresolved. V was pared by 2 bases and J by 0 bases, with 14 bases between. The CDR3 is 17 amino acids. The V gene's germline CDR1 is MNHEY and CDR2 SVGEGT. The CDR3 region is CASSYPGTLSSYNEQFF. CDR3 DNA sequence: TGTGCCAGCAGTTACCCGGGTACCCTTAGCTCCTACAATGAGCAGTTCTTC.

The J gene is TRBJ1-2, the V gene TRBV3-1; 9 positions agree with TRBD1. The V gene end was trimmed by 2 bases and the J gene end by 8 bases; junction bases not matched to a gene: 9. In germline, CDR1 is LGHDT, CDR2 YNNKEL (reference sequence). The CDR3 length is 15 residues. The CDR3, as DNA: TGTGCCAGCAGCCAACTAGAGGGACAGGGCGGCGGCTACACCTTC. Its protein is CASSQLEGQGGGYTF. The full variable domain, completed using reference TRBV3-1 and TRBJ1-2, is DTAVSQTPKYLVTQMGNDKSIKCEQNLGHDTMYWYKQDSKKFLKIMFSYNNKELIINETVPNRFSPKSPDKAHLNLHINSLELGDSAVYFCASSQLEGQGGGYTFGSGTRLTVV.

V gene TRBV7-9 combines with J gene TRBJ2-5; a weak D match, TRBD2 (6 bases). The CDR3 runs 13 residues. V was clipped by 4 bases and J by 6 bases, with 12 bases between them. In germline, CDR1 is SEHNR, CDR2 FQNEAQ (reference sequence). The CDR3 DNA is TGTGCCAGCAGCTCGACCGCGGGGAAGACCCAGTACTTC. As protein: CASSSTAGKTQYF.

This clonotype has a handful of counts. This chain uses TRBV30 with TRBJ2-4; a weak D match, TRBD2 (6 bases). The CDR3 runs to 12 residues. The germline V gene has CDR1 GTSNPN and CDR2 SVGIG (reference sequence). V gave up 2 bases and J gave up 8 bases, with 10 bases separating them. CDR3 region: CAWSRSGDIQYF. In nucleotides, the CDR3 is TGTGCCTGGAGTAGGTCGGGGGACATTCAGTACTTC. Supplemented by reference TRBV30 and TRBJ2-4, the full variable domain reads SQTIHQWPATLVQPVGSPLSLECTVEGTSNPNLYWYRQAAGRGLQLLFYSVGIGQISSEVPQNLSASRPQDRQFILSSKKLLLSDSGFYLCAWSRSGDIQYFGAGTRLSVL.

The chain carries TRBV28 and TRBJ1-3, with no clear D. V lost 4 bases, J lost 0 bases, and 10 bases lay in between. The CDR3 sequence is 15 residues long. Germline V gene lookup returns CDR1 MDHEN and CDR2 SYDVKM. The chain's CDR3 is CASSSDAHSGNTIYF. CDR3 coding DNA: TGTGCCAGCAGTTCGGACGCCCACTCTGGAAACACCATATATTTT. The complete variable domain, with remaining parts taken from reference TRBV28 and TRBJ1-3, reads DVKVTQSSRYLVKRTGEKVFLECVQDMDHENMFWYRQDPGLGLRLIYFSYDVKMKEKGDIPEGYSVSREKKERFSLILESASTNQTSMYLCASSSDAHSGNTIYFGEGSWLTVV.

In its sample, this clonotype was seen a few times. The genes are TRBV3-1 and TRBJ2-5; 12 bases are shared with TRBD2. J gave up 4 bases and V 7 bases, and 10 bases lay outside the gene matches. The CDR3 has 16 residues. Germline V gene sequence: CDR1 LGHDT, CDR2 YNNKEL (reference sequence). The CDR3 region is CASNLRLAGVPETQYF. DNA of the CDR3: TGTGCCAGCAACCTGAGACTAGCGGGAGTCCCAGAGACCCAGTACTTC.

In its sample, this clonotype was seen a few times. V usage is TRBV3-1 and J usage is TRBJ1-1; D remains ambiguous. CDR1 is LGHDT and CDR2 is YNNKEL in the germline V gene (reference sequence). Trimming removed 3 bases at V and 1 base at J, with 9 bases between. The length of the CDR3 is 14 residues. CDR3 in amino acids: CASSHPPQNTEAFF. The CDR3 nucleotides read TGTGCCAGCAGCCATCCCCCCCAGAACACTGAAGCTTTCTTT.

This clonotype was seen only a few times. Here the CDR3 reads CSAREQDSSYNEQFF. Here the CDR3 DNA reads TGCAGTGCTAGAGAACAGGATAGCTCCTACAATGAGCAGTTCTTC. V usage is TRBV20-1 and J usage is TRBJ2-1, with D maybe TRBD1 (5 bases). Germline V gene lookup returns CDR1 DFQATT and CDR2 SNEGSKA (reference sequence). Trimming removed 0 bases from V and 0 bases from J, with 9 bases in between. The CDR3 consists of 15 residues.

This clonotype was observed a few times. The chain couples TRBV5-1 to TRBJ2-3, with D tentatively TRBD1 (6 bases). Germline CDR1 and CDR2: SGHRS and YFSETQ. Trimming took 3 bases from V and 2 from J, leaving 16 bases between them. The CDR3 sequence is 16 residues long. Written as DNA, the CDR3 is TGCGCCAGCAGCTCCTTCCGGGACACGAACACAGATACGCAGTATTTT. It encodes CASSSFRDTNTDTQYF.

As DNA, the CDR3 is TGTGCCAGCAGCCAGGAACGCGATGGCTACACCTTC. This sequence encodes CASSQERDGYTF. This chain connects TRBV4-2 to TRBJ1-2; D not certain. V lost 3 bases and J 6 bases, leaving 8 bases between the germline ends. The CDR3 loop spans 12 amino acids. Germline V CDR1 and CDR2: LGHNA, YNFKEQ.

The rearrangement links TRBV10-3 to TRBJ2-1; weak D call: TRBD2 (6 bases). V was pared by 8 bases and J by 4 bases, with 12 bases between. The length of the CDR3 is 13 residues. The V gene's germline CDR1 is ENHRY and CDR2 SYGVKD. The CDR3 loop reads CAIRSGVYNEQFF. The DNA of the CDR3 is TGTGCCATCCGTAGCGGAGTTTACAATGAGCAGTTCTTC.

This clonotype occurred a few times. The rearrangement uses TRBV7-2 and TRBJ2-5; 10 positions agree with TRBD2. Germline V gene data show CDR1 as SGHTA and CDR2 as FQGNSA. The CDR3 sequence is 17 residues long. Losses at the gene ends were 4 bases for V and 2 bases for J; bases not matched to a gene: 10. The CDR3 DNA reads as TGTGCCAGCAGCTACACTTACAGCGGGGGGGGTCAAGAGACCCAGTACTTC. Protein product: CASSYTYSGGGQETQYF.

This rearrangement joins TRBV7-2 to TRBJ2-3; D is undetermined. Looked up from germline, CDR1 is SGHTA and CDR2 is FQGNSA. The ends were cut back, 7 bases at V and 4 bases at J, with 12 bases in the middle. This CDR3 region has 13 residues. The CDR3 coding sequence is TGTGCCAGCAAATTAAGCAGATCAGATACGCAGTATTTT. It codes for CASKLSRSDTQYF.

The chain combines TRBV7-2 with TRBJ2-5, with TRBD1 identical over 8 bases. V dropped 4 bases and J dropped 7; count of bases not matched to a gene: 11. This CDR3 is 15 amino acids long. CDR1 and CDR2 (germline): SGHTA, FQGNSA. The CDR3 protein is CASSSPQGTGVTQYF. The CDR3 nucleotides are TGTGCCAGCAGCTCCCCTCAAGGGACAGGTGTGACCCAGTACTTC.

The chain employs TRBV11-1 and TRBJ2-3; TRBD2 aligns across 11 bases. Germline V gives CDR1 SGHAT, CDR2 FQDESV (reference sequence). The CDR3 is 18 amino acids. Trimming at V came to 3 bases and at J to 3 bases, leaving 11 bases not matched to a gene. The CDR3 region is CASSFPLAGVRVTDTQYF. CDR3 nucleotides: TGTGCCAGCAGCTTCCCACTAGCGGGAGTTAGAGTTACAGATACGCAGTATTTT.